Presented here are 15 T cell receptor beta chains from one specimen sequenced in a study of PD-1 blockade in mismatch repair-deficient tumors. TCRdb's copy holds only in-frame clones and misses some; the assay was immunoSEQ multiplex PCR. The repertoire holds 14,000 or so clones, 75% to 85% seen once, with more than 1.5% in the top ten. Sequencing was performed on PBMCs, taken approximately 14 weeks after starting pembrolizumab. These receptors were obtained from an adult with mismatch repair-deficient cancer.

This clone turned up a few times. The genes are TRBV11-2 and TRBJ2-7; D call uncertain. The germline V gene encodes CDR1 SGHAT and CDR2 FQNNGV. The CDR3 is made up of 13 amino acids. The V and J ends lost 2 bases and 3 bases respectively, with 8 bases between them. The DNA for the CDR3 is TGTGCCAGCAGCTTATATGGCAACTACGAGCAGTACTTC. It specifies CASSLYGNYEQYF.

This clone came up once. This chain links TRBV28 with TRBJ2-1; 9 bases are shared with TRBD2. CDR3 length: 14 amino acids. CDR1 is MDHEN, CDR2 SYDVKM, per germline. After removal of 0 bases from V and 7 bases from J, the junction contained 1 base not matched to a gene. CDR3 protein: CASSLWREGNEQFF. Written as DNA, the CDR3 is TGTGCCAGCAGTTTATGGCGGGAGGGAAATGAGCAGTTCTTC.

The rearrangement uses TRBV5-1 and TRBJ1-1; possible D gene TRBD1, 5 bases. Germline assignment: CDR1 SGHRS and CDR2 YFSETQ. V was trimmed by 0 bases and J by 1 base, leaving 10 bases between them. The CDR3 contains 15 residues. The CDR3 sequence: CASSLEGRRNTEAFF. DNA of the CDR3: TGCGCCAGCAGCTTGGAGGGGCGGCGGAACACTGAAGCTTTCTTT.

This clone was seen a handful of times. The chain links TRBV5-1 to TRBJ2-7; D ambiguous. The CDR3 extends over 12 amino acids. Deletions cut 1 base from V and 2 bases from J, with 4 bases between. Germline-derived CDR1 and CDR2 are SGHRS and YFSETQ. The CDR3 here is CASSLSTYEQYF. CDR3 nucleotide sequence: TGCGCCAGCAGCTTGTCCACCTACGAGCAGTACTTC.

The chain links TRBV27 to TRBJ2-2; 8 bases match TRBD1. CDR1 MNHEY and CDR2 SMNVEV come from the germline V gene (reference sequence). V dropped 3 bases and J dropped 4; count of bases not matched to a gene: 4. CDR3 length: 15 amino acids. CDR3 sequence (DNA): TGTGCCAGCAGTTTGGGCAGGGGGCTCACCGGGGAGCTGTTTTTT. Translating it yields CASSLGRGLTGELFF.

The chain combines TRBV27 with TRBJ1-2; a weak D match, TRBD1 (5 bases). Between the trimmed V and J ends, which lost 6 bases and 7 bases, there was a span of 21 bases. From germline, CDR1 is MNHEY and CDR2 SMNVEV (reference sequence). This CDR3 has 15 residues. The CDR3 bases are TGTGCCAGCAGCAACGAAGTGGGGGACTCCCCTGGCTACACCTTC. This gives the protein CASSNEVGDSPGYTF.

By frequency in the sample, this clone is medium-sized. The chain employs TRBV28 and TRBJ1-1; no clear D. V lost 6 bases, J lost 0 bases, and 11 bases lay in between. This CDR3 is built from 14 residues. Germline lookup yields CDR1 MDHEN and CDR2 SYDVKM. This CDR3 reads CASRLAGMNTEAFF. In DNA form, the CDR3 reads TGTGCCAGCAGGTTAGCGGGGATGAACACTGAAGCTTTCTTT.

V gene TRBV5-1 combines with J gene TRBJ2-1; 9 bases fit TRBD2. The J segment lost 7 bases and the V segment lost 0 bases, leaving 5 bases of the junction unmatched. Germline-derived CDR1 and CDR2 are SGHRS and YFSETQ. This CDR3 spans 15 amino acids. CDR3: CASSLGGGRANEQFF. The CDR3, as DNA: TGCGCCAGCAGCTTGGGCGGCGGGAGGGCGAATGAGCAGTTCTTC.

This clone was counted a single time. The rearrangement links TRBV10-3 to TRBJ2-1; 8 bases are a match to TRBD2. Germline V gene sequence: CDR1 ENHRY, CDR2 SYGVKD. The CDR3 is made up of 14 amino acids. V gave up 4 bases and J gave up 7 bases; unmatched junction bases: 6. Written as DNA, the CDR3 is TGTGCCATCAGTGCGGGACTAGTAGGAAATGAGCAGTTCTTC. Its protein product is CAISAGLVGNEQFF.

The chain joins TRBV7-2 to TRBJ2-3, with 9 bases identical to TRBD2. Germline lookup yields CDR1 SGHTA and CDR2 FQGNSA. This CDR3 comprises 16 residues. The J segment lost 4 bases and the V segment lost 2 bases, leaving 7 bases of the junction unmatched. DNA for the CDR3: TGTGCCAGCAGCTTAATGCTAGCGGGATTCGCAGATACGCAGTATTTT. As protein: CASSLMLAGFADTQYF.

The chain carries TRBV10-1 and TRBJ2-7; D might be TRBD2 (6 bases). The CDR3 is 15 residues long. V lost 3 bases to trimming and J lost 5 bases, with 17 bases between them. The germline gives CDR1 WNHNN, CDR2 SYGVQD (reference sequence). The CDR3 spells CASSDRPRPGDEQYF. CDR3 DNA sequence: TGCGCCAGCAGTGATCGGCCACGACCGGGGGACGAGCAGTACTTC.

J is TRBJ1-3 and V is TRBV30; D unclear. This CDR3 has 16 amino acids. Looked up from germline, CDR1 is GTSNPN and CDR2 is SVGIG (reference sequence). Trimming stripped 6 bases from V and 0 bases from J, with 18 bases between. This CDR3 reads CACPSPTATSGNTIYF. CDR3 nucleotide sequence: TGTGCCTGCCCCTCCCCCACAGCTACCTCTGGAAACACCATATATTTT.

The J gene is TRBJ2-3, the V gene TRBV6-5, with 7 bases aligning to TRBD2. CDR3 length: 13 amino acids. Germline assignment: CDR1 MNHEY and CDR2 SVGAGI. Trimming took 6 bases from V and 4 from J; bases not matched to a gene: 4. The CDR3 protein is CASRIAGADTQYF. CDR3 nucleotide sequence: TGTGCCAGCAGAATAGCGGGTGCAGATACGCAGTATTTT.

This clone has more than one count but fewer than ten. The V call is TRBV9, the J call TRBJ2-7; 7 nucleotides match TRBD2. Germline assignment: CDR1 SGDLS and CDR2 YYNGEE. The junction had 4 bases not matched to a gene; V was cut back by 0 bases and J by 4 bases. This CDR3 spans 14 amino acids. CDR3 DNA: TGTGCCAGCAGCGTAGGTCTCGGGAGGTACGAGCAGTACTTC. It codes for CASSVGLGRYEQYF.

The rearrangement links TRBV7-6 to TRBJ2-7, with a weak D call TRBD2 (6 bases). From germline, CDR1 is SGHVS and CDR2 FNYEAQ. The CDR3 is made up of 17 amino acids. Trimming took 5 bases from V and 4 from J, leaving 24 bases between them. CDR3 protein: CASSPEGGESRGYEQYF. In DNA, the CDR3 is TGTGCCAGCAGCCCTGAGGGCGGGGAATCTCGAGGATACGAGCAGTACTTC.